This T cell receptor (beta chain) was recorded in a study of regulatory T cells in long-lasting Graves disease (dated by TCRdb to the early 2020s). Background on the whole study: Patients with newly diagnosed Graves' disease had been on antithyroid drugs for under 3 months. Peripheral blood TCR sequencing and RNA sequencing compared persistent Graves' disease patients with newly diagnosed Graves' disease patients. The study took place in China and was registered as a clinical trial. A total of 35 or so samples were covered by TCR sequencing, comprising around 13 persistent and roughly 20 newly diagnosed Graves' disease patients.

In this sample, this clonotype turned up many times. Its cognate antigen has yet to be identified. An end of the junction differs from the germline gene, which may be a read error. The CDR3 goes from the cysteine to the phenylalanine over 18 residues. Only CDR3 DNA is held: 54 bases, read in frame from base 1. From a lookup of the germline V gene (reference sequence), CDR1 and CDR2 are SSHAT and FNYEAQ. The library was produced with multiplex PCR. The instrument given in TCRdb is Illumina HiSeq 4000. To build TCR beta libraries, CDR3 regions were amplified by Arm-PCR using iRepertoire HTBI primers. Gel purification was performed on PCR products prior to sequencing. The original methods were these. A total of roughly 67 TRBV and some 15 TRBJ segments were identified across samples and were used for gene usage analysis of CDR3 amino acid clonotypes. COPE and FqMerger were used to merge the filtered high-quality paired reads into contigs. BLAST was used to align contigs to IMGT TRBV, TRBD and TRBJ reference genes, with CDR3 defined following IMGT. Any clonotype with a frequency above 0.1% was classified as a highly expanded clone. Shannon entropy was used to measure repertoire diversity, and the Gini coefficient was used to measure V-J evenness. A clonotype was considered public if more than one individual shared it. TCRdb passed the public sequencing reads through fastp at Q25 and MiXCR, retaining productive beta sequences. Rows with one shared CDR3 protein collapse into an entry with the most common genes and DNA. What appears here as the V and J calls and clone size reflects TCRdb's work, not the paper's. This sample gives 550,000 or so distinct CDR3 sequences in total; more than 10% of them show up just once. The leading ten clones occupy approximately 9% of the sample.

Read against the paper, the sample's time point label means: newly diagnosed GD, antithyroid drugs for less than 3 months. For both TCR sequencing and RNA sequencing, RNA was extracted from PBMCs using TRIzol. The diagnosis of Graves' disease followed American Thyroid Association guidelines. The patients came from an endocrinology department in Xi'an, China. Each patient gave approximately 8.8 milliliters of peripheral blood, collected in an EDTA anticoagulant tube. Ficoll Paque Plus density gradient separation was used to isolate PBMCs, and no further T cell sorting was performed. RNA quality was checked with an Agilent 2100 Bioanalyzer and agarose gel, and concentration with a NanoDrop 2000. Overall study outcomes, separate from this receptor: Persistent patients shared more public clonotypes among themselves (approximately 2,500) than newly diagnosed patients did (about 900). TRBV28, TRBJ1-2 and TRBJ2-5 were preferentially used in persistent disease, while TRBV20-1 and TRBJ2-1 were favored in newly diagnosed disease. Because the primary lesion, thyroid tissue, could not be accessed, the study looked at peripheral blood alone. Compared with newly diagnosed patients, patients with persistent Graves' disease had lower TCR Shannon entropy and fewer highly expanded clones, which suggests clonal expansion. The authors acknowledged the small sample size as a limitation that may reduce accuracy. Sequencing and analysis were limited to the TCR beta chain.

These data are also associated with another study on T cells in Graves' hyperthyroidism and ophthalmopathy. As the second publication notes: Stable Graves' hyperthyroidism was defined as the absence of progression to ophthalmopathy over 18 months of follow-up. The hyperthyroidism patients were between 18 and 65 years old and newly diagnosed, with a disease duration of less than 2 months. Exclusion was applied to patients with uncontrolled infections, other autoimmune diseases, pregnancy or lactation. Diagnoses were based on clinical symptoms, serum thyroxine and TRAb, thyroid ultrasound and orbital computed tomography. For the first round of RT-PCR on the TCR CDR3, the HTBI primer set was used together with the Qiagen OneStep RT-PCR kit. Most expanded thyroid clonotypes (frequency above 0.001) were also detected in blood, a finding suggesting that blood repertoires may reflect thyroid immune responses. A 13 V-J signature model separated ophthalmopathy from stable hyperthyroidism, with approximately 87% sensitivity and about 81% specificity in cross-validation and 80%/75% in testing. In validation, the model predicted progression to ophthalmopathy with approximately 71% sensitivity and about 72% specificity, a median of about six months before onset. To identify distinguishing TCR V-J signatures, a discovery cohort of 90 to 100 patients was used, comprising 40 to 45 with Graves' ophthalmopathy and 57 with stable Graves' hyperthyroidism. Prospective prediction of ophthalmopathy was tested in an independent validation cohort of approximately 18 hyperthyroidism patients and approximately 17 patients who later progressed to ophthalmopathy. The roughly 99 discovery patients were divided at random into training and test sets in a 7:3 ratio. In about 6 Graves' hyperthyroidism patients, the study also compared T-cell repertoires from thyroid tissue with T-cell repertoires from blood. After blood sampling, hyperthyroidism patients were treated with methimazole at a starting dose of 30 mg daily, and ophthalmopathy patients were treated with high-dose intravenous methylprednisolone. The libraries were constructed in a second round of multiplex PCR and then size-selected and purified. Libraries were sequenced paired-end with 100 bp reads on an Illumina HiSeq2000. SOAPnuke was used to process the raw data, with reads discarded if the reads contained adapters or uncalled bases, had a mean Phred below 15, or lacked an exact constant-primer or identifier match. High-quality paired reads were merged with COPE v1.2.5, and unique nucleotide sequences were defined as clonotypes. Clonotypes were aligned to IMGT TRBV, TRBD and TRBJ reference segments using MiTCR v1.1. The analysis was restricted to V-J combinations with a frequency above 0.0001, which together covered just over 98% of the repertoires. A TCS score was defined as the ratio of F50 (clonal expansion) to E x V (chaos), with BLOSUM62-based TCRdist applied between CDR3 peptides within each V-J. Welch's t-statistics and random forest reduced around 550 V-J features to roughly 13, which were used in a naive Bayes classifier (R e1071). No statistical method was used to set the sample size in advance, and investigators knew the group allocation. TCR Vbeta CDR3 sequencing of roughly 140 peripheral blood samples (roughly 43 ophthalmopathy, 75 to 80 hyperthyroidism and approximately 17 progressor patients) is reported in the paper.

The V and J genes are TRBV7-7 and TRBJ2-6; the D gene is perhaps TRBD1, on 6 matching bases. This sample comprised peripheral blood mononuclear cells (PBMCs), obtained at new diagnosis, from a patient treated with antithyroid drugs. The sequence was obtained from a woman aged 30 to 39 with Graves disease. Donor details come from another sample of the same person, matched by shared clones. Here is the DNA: TGTGCTAGCAGCCCCCTTGCGGACAGTAACGCTGGGGCCAACGTCCTGACTTTC. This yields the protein CASSPLADSNAGANVLTF.